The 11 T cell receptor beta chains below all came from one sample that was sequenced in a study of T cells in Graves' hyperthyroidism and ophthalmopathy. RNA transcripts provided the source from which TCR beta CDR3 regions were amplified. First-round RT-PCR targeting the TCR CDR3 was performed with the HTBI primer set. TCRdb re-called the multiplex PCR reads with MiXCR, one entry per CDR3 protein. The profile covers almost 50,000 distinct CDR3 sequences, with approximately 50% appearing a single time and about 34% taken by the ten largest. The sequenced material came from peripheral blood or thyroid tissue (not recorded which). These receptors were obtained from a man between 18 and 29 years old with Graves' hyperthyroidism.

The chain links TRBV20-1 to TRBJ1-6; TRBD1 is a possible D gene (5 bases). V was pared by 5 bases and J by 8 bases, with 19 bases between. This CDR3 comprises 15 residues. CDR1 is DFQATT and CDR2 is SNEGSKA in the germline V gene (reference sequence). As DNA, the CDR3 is TGCAGTGCTGGAAAAGGGACTATGGCTGATTCACCCCTCCACTTT. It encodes CSAGKGTMADSPLHF.

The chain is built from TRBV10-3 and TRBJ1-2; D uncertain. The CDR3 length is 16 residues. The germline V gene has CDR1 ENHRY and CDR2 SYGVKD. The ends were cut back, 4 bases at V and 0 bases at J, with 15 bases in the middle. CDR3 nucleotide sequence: TGTGCCATCAGTGTGTCATCACACCTAGCTAACTATGGCTACACCTTC. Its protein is CAISVSSHLANYGYTF.

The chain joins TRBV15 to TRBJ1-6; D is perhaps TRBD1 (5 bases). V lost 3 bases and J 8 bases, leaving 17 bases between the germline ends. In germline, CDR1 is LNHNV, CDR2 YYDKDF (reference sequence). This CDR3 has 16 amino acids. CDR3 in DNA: TGTGCCACCAGCAGCTTCCAGGGCGGAGAGTATTCACCCCTCCACTTT. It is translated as CATSSFQGGEYSPLHF.

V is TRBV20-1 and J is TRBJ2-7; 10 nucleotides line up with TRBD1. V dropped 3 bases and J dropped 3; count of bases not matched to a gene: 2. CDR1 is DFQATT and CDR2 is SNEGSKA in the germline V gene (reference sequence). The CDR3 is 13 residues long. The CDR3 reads CSASGQGDYEQYF. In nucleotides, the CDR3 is TGCAGTGCTAGTGGACAGGGGGACTACGAGCAGTACTTC.

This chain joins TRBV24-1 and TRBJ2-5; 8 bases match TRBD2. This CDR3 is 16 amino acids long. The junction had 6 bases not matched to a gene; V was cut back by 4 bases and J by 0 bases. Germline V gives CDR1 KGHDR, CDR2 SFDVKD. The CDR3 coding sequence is TGTGCCACCAGTGACGTTAGCGGGACGTACCAAGAGACCCAGTACTTC. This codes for CATSDVSGTYQETQYF.

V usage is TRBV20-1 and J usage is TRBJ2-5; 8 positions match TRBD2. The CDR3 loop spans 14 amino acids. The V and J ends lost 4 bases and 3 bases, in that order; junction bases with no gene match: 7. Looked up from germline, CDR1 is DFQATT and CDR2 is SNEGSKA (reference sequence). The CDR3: CSATPGLEEETQYF. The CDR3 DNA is TGCAGTGCTACGCCGGGACTAGAGGAAGAGACCCAGTACTTC.

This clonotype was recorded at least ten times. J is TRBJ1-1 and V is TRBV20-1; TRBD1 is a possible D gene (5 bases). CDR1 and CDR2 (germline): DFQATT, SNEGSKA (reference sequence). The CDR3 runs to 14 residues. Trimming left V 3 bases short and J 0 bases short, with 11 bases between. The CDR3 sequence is CSASLRQMNTEAFF. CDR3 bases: TGCAGTGCTAGCCTGAGACAGATGAACACTGAAGCTTTCTTT.

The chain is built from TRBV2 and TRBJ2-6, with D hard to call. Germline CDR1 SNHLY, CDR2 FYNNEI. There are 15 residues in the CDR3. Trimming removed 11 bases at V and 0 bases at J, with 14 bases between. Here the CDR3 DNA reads TGTGCCTGGAGTGTACTTGGCTCTGGGGCCAACGTCCTGACTTTC. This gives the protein CAWSVLGSGANVLTF.

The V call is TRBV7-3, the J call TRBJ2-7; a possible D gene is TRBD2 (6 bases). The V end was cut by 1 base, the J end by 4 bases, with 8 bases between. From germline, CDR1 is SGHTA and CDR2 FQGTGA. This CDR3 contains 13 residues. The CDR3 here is CASSLSGNYEQYF. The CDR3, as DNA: TGTGCCAGCAGCTTAAGCGGGAATTACGAGCAGTACTTC.

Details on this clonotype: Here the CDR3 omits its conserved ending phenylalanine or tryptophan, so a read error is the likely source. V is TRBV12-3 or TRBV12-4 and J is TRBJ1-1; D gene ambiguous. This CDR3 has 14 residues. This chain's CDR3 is CASSSAESNTEAFS. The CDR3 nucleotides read TGTGCTAGCAGTTCGGCAGAGTCGAACACTGAAGCTTTCTCT.

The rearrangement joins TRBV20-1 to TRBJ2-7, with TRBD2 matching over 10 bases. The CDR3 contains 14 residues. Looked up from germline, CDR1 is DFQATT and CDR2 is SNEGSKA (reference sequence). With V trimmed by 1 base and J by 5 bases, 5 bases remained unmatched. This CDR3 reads CSARGGLAGDEQYF. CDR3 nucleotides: TGCAGTGCTAGAGGTGGGCTAGCGGGAGACGAGCAGTACTTC.